One sample yielded the 7 T cell receptor beta chains listed below, sequenced in a study of cytomegalovirus exposure and HLA in healthy donors. Use of 60 Vbeta and 13 Jbeta primers characterized the PCR. Profiling relied on immunoSEQ multiplex PCR, and the TCRdb table lists in-frame clones only, not all of them. The sample carries roughly 100,000 clones, around three quarters recorded once. The sample taken for sequencing was PBMCs. The receptors originated from a woman aged 18-29 years in good health and CMV-seropositive.

The chain uses TRBV14 and TRBJ1-4; TRBD1 might be the D (5 bases). V was shortened by 4 bases and J by 7 bases, with 13 bases between the two germline ends. Looked up from germline, CDR1 is SGHDN and CDR2 is FVKESK. CDR3 length equals 14 residues. CDR3 sequence reads: CASSLTGGAEKLFF. CDR3 nucleotide sequence: TGTGCCAGCAGCCTTACCGGGGGAGCTGAAAAACTGTTTTTT.

This clone turned up a few times. V usage is TRBV7-9 and J usage is TRBJ2-7; D perhaps matches TRBD1 (5 bases). Germline V gene sequence: CDR1 SEHNR, CDR2 FQNEAQ (reference sequence). The V gene lost 5 bases and the J gene lost 1 base, with 9 bases spanning the gap. This CDR3 contains 13 residues. The CDR3 spells CASSPGHSYEQYF. The CDR3 DNA follows: TGTGCCAGCAGCCCTGGACATTCCTACGAGCAGTACTTC.

The chain recombines TRBV19 with TRBJ1-2; D gene uncertain. The ends were cut back, 5 bases at V and 4 bases at J, with 8 bases in the middle. CDR3 size: 12 residues. CDR1 and CDR2 from the germline V gene are LNHDA and SQIVND (reference sequence). The CDR3 DNA is TGTGCCAGTAGTCTCCGTAGCTATGGCTACACCTTC. Amino acids: CASSLRSYGYTF.

This chain joins TRBV5-1 and TRBJ2-7; 7 bases map to TRBD2. Germline CDR1 SGHRS, CDR2 YFSETQ. The CDR3 is 16 amino acids. V gave up 5 bases and J gave up 0 bases; unmatched junction bases: 11. For the CDR3, the DNA is TGCGCCAGCAGTACCGGCGGGGCGGGAGACTCCTACGAGCAGTACTTC. Translated, it gives CASSTGGAGDSYEQYF.

In DNA form, the CDR3 reads TGTGCCAGCAGTGAACCCAGCGGGGGGAAAGAGACCCAGTACTTC. This codes for CASSEPSGGKETQYF. This chain links TRBV6-1 with TRBJ2-5, with 9 bases identical to TRBD2. Per germline, CDR1 MNHNS and CDR2 SASEGT. J lost 3 bases, V lost 2 bases, and 4 bases had no gene match. CDR3 length: 15 residues.

The DNA for the CDR3 is TGTGCCAGCAGCTTCGCCCCGAGCGGGGGGGCGGCTGAGCAGTTCTTC. It specifies CASSFAPSGGAAEQFF. This rearrangement joins TRBV11-2 to TRBJ2-1; TRBD2 aligns across 10 bases. Germline V gene lookup returns CDR1 SGHAT and CDR2 FQNNGV. J was trimmed by 9 bases and V by 3 bases; bases with no gene match: 11. The length of the CDR3 is 16 residues.

The DNA for the CDR3 is TGTGCCAGCAGCCAAGAGTTTAACGGCGGGAGTCACACCGGGGAGCTGTTTTTT. This encodes CASSQEFNGGSHTGELFF. This chain uses TRBV4-2 with TRBJ2-2, with 7 positions matching TRBD2. V dropped 0 bases and J dropped 3; count of bases not matched to a gene: 10. The length of the CDR3 is 18 residues. Germline values: CDR1 LGHNA, CDR2 YNFKEQ.